This T cell receptor beta chain appears in the sequencing data of a study of OX40 agonist ivuxolimab in advanced cancers. TCRdb's copy holds only in-frame clones and misses some; the assay was immunoSEQ multiplex PCR. The sample holds some 45,000 clones; roughly nine tenths are singletons and the top ten take about an eighth. Trimming pared 1 base from V and 5 bases from J, leaving 9 bases between. The CDR3 contains 14 residues. Germline lookup yields CDR1 KGHSH and CDR2 LQKENI. The origin of this receptor is an adult with an advanced solid tumor such as melanoma, head and neck, liver or kidney cancer. This specimen consisted of CD4+ or CD8+ T cells sorted from blood, obtained in a trial of the OX40 agonist ivuxolimab. This chain links TRBV18 with TRBJ1-5, with unresolved D. CDR3 loop: CASSPQDGDQPQHF. CDR3 DNA sequence: TGTGCCAGCTCACCACAGGACGGTGATCAGCCCCAGCATTTT.